Sequencing of this T cell receptor beta chain was carried out in a study of chronic HIV infection and antiretroviral therapy. TCRdb re-derived calls from the 5' RACE reads in MiXCR, one entry per CDR3 protein. The sample lists about 48,000 distinct CDR3 sequences; roughly 19% were seen once. The CDR3 has 15 amino acids. Trimming left V 10 bases short and J 4 bases short, with 20 bases between. CDR1 MDHEN and CDR2 SYDVKM come from the germline V gene. The sequence was obtained from an adult who had HIV and had not received antiretroviral therapy, or was an uninfected healthy control (not recorded which). Sequencing was performed on peripheral blood. The V gene is TRBV28, the J gene TRBJ2-1; tentative D call: TRBD2 (5 bases). Here the CDR3 reads CATLKRVLWYNEQFF. CDR3 in DNA: TGTGCCACCCTGAAGAGGGTATTATGGTACAATGAGCAGTTCTTC.